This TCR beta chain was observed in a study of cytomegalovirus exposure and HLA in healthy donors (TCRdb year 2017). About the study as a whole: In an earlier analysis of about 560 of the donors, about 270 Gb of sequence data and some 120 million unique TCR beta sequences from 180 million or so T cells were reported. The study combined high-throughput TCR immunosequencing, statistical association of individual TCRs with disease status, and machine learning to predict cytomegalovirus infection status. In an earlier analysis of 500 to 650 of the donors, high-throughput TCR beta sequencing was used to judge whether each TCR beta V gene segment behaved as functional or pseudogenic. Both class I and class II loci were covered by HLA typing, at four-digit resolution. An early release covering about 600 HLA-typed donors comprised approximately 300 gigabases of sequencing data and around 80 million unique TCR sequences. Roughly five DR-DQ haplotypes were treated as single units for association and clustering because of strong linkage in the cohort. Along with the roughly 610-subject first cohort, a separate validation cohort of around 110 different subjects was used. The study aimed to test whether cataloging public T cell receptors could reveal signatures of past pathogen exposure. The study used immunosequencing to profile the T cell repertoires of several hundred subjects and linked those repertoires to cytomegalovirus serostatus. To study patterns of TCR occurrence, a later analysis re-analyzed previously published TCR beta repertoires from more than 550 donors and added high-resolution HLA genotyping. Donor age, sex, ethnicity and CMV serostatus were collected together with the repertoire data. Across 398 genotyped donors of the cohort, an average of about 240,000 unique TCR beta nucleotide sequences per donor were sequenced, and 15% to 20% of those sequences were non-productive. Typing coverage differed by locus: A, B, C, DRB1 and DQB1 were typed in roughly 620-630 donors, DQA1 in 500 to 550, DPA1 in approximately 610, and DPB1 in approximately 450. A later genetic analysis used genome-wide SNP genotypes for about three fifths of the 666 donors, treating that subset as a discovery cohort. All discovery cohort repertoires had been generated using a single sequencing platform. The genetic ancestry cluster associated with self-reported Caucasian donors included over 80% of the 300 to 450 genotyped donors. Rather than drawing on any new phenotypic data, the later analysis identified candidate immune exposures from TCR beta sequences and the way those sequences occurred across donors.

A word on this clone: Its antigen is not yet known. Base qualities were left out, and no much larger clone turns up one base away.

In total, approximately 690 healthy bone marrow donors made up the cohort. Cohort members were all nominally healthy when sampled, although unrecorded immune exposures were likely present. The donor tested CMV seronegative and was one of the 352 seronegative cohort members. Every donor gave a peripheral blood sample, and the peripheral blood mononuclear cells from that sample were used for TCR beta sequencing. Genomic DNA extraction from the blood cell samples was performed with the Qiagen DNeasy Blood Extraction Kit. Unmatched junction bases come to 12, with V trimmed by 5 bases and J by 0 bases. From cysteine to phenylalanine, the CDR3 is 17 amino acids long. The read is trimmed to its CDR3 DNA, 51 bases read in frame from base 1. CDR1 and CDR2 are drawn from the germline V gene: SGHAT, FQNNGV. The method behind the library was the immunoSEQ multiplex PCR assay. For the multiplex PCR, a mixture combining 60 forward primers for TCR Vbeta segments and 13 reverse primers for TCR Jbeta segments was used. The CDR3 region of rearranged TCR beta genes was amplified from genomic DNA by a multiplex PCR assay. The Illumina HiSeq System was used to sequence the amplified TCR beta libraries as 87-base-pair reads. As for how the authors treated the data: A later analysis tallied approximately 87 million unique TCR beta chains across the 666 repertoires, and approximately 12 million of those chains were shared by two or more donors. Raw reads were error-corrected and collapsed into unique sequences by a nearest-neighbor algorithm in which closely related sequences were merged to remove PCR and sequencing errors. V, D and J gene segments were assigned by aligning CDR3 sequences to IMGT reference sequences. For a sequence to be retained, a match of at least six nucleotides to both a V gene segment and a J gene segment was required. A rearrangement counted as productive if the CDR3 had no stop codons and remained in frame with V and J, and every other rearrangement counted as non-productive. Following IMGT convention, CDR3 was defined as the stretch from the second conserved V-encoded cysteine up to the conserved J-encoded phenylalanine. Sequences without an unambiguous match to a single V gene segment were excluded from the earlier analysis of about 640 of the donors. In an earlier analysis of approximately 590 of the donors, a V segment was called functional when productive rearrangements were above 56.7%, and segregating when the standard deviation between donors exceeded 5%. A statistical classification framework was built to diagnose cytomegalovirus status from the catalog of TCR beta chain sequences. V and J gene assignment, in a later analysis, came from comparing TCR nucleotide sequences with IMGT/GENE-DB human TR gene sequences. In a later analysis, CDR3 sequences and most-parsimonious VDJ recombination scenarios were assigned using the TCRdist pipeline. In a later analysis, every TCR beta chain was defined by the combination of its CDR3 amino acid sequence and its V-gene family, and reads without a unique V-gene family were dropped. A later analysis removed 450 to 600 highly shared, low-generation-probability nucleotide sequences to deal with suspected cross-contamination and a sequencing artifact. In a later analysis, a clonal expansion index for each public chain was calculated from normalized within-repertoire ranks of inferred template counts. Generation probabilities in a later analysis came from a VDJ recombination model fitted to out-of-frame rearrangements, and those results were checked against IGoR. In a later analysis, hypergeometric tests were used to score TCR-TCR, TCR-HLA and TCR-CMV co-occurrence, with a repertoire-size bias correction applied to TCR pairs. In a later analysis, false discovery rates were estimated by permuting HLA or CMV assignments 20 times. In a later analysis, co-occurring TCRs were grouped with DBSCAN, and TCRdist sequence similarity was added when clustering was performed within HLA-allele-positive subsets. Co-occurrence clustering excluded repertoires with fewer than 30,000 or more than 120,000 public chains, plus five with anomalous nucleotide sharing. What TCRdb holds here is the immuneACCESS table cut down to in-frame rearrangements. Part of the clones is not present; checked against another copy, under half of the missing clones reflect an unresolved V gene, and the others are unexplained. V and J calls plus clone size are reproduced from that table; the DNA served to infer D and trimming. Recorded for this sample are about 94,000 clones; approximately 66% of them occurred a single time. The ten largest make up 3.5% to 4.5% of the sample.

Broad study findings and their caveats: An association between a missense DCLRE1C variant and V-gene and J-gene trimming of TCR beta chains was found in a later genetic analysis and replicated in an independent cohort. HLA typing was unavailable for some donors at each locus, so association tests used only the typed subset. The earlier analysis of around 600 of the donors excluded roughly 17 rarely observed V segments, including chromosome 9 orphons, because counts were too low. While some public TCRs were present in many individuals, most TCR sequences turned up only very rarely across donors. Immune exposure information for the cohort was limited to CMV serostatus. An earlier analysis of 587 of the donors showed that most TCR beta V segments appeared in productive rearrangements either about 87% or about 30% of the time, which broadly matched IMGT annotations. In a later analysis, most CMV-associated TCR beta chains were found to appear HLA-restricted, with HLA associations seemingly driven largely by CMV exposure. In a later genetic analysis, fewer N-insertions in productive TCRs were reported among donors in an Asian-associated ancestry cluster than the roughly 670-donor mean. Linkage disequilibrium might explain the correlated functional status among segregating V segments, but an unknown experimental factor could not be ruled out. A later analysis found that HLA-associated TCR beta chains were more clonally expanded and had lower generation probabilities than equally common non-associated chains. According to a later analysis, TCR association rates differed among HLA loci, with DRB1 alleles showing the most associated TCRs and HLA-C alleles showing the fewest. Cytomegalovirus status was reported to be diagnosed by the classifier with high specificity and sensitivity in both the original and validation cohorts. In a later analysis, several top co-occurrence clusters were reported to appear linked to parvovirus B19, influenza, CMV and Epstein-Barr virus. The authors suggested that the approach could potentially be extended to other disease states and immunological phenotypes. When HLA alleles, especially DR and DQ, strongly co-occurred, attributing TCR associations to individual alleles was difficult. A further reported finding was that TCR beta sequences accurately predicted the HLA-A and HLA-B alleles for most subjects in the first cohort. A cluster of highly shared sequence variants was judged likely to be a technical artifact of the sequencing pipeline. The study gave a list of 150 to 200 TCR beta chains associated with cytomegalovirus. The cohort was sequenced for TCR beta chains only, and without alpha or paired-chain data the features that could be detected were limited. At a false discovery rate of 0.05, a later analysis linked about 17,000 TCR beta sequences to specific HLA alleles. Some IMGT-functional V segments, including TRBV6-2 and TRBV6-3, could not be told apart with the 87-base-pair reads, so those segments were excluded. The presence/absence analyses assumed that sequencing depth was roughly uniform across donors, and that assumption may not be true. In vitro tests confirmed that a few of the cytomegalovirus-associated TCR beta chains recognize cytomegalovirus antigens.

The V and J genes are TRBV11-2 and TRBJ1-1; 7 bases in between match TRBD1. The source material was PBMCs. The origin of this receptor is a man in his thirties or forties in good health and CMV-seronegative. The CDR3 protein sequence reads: CASSLIETGAVNTEAFF. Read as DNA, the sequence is TGTGCCAGCAGCCTGATAGAAACAGGGGCCGTGAACACTGAAGCTTTCTTT.